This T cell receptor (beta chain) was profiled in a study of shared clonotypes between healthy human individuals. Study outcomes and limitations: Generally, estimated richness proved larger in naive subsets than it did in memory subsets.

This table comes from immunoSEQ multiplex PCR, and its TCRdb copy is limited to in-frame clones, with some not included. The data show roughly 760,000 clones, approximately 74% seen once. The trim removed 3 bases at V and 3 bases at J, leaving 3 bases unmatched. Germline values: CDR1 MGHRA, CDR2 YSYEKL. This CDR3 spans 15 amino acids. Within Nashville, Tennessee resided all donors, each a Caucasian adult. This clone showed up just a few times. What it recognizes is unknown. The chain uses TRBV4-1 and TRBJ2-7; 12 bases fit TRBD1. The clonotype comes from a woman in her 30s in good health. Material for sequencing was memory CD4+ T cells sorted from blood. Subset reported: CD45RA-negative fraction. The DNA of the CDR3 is TGCGCCAGCAGCCAGGGACAGGGGGCCGTCTACGAGCAGTACTTC. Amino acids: CASSQGQGAVYEQYF.